What follows are 18 T cell receptor beta chains derived from one specimen sequenced in a study of shared clonotypes between healthy human individuals. The method was immunoSEQ multiplex PCR; TCRdb's version includes in-frame clones alone and lacks a portion of them. The sample shows approximately 740,000 clones, approximately 79% of them seen only once. The sample taken for sequencing was memory CD4+ T cells sorted from blood. Subset in this sample: CD45RA-negative fraction. Source of these receptors: a woman aged 25 to 39 in good health.

The chain links TRBV28 to TRBJ1-5; 7 bases map to TRBD1. CDR1 is MDHEN, CDR2 SYDVKM, per germline. Unmatched junction bases numbered 7, after V lost 5 bases and J lost 3 bases. This CDR3 spans 15 amino acids. CDR3 in amino acids: CASSNTGQPNQPQHF. CDR3 in DNA: TGTGCCAGCAGTAACACGGGACAGCCCAATCAGCCCCAGCATTTT. The complete variable domain, with remaining parts taken from reference TRBV28 and TRBJ1-5, reads DVKVTQSSRYLVKRTGEKVFLECVQDMDHENMFWYRQDPGLGLRLIYFSYDVKMKEKGDIPEGYSVSREKKERFSLILESASTNQTSMYLCASSNTGQPNQPQHFGDGTRLSIL.

Only a few counts were recorded for this clone. This chain joins TRBV10-2 and TRBJ2-1; 12 nucleotides match TRBD2. The CDR3 sequence is 15 residues long. V was pared by 6 bases and J by 7 bases, with 7 bases of the junction left unmatched. Looked up from germline, CDR1 is WSHSY and CDR2 is SAAADI. The CDR3 loop reads CASRSFTSGRNEQFF. In nucleotides, the CDR3 is TGCGCCAGCAGATCCTTCACTAGCGGGAGGAATGAGCAGTTCTTC.

A note on this clone: The same CDR3 is also encoded by other DNA sequences in this sample. V and J are TRBV6-1 and TRBJ1-4, with unresolved D. V lost 7 bases and J lost 8, with 8 bases in between. This CDR3 has 11 residues. The germline V gene has CDR1 MNHNS and CDR2 SASEGT. The CDR3 is CASILGEKLFF. CDR3 sequence (DNA): TGTGCCAGCATATTGGGGGAAAAACTGTTTTTT.

The V call is TRBV4-1, the J call TRBJ2-3, with a tentative D call TRBD1 (6 bases). With 1 base removed from V and 0 bases from J, the gap between germline ends came to 11 bases. The CDR3 spans 16 residues. Germline V CDR1 and CDR2: MGHRA, YSYEKL. CDR3 residues: CASSQAAGVSTDTQYF. CDR3 DNA: TGCGCCAGCAGCCAAGCGGCAGGGGTCAGCACAGATACGCAGTATTTT.

The count of this clone is one. The chain's CDR3 is CASSLPGLAGSYEQYF. CDR3 bases: TGTGCCAGCAGCTTACCGGGACTAGCGGGATCCTACGAGCAGTACTTC. V is TRBV13 and J is TRBJ2-7; TRBD2 aligns across 13 bases. The CDR3 covers 16 residues. Germline-derived CDR1 and CDR2 are PRHDT and FYEKMQ (reference sequence). Trimming removed 2 bases from V and 1 base from J; junction bases left unmatched: 2.

This clone was seen a few times. The V and J genes are TRBV2 and TRBJ1-1; no clear D gene. The CDR3 runs to 14 residues. The V and J ends lost 4 bases and 3 bases respectively, with 12 bases between them. In germline, CDR1 is SNHLY, CDR2 FYNNEI. CDR3 in DNA: TGTGCCAGCAGTGTTATGGGCGACGACACTGAAGCTTTCTTT. The encoded protein is CASSVMGDDTEAFF.

This clone appeared a few times. The chain recombines TRBV18 with TRBJ1-1; D not certain. Trimming shortened V by 0 bases and J by 8 bases, and 13 bases separated the two germline ends. The CDR3 totals 14 residues. Germline V gene sequence: CDR1 KGHSH, CDR2 LQKENI. The DNA of the CDR3 is TGTGCCAGCTCACCACCCTCCCCCCCAAGGGAAGCTTTCTTT. It encodes CASSPPSPPREAFF.

The chain carries TRBV11-2 and TRBJ2-7, with D maybe TRBD1 (5 bases). V lost 5 bases and J 3 bases, leaving 23 bases between the germline ends. Germline CDR1 reads SGHAT; CDR2 reads FQNNGV. This CDR3 has 17 residues. CDR3: CASSLNRQELWHYEQYF. CDR3 coding DNA: TGTGCCAGCAGCCTCAACAGGCAGGAACTCTGGCACTACGAGCAGTACTTC.

V and J are TRBV6-5 and TRBJ2-5; 10 bases fit TRBD1. The germline CDR1 and CDR2 sequences are MNHEY and SVGAGI. The V segment lost 4 bases and the J segment 4 bases; nucleotides outside the gene matches: 9. This CDR3 region has 16 residues. CDR3 sequence (DNA): TGTGCCAGCAGTTCTAGACAGGGGGCACCCCCAGAGACCCAGTACTTC. Its translation is CASSSRQGAPPETQYF.

The J gene is TRBJ1-5, the V gene TRBV28, with D possibly matching TRBD1 (6 bases). Germline values: CDR1 MDHEN, CDR2 SYDVKM. Trimming removed 5 bases from V and 5 bases from J, with 13 bases in between. The CDR3 loop spans 14 amino acids. The CDR3 bases are TGTGCCAGCAGTGCCAACTACAGGGATCAGCCCCAGCATTTT. This codes for CASSANYRDQPQHF.

On this clone: The identical CDR3 is also encoded by other nucleotide sequences in the sample. The chain joins TRBV18 to TRBJ1-1, with D possibly matching TRBD1 (5 bases). The CDR3 runs 14 residues. Germline CDR1 and CDR2: KGHSH and LQKENI. V was clipped by 3 bases and J by 1 base, with 9 bases between them. CDR3 nucleotide sequence: TGTGCCAGCTCACCCCGGGGGGGGAACACTGAAGCTTTCTTT. Translating it yields CASSPRGGNTEAFF. The full variable domain, its missing parts supplied by reference TRBV18 and TRBJ1-1, is NAGVMQNPRHLVRRRGQEARLRCSPMKGHSHVYWYRQLPEEGLKFMVYLQKENIIDESGMPKERFSAEFPKEGPSILRIQQVVRGDSAAYFCASSPRGGNTEAFFGQGTRLTVV.

About this clone itself: A far larger clone lies a single base away; this is likely a read error. The chain links TRBV2 to TRBJ1-5; 8 bases match TRBD1. This CDR3 region has 13 residues. The V gene's germline CDR1 is SNHLY and CDR2 FYNNEI. Trimming at V came to 5 bases and at J to 5 bases, leaving 2 bases not matched to a gene. The CDR3 DNA reads TGTGCCAGCAGTATACAGGGGGATCAGCCCCAGCATTTT. Translating it yields CASSIQGDQPQHF.

This clone came up once. The genes are TRBV7-9 and TRBJ2-5; D unresolved. The CDR3 totals 15 residues. Trimming took off 0 bases at V and 1 base at J, with 9 bases between the two ends. Germline V CDR1 and CDR2: SEHNR, FQNEAQ (reference sequence). In nucleotides, the CDR3 is TGTGCCAGCAGCTTAGCGTCTAGTCCCCAAGAGACCCAGTACTTC. Translation gives CASSLASSPQETQYF.

The rearrangement links TRBV15 to TRBJ1-2, with D perhaps TRBD1 (5 bases). The CDR3 loop spans 15 amino acids. Trimming pared 6 bases from V and 7 bases from J, leaving 21 bases between. CDR1 is LNHNV and CDR2 is YYDKDF in the germline V gene (reference sequence). The CDR3 region has the DNA TGTGCCACCAGAAAAAACTCGGGGGGGTTTGTTGGCTACACCTTC. It yields the protein CATRKNSGGFVGYTF.

This chain uses TRBV7-3 with TRBJ2-7; the D gene is possibly TRBD2 (7 bases). The V gene lost 4 bases and the J gene lost 6 bases, with 16 bases spanning the gap. CDR1 and CDR2 (germline): SGHTA, FQGTGA. CDR3 length: 14 amino acids. The CDR3 sequence: CASSSTPGGFEQYF. CDR3 sequence (DNA): TGTGCCAGCAGCTCTACCCCGGGGGGCTTCGAGCAGTACTTC. Full variable domain (outside the CDR3, taken from reference TRBV7-3 and TRBJ2-7): GAGVSQTPSNKVTEKGKYVELRCDPISGHTALYWYRQSLGQGPEFLIYFQGTGAADDSGLPNDRFFAVRPEGSVSTLKIQRTERGDSAVYLCASSSTPGGFEQYFGPGTRLTVT.

V gene TRBV6-5 combines with J gene TRBJ1-5; 7 nucleotides align to TRBD1. After removal of 0 bases from V and 4 bases from J, the junction contained 6 bases not matched to a gene. The CDR3 has 16 amino acids. CDR1 MNHEY and CDR2 SVGAGI come from the germline V gene. The chain's CDR3 is CASSYSYSGGNQPQHF. CDR3 sequence (DNA): TGTGCCAGCAGTTACTCATATTCAGGGGGGAATCAGCCCCAGCATTTT.

The CDR3 region has the DNA TGTGCCAGCAGAGGGGCAGGGGAGGAGACCCAGTACTTC. It encodes CASRGAGEETQYF. This chain joins TRBV28 and TRBJ2-5; possibly TRBD1 for D (6 bases). The germline CDR1 and CDR2 sequences are MDHEN and SYDVKM. V was clipped by 6 bases and J by 5 bases, with 13 bases between them. The CDR3 loop spans 13 amino acids.

The chain carries TRBV5-1 and TRBJ2-1, with 11 bases lining up with TRBD2. This CDR3 is 16 amino acids long. Trimming cost V 4 bases and J 5 bases; bases outside gene matches: 8. Germline V lookup: CDR1 SGHRS, CDR2 YFSETQ. CDR3 bases: TGCGCCAGCAGCGGAAAACTAGCGGGGGAAAACAATGAGCAGTTCTTC. Amino acids: CASSGKLAGENNEQFF.